Presented here are 5 T cell receptor beta chains from one specimen sequenced in a study of pediatric ulcerative colitis. Data came from immunoSEQ multiplex PCR; TCRdb stores just in-frame clones and leaves some out. This sample has about 64,000 clones, with roughly 90% found just once. Sequenced input: blood. The receptors originated from a boy between 10 and 17 years old with severe ulcerative colitis.

This clone was seen only once. The rearrangement links TRBV5-8 to TRBJ1-2; 7 bases are shared with TRBD1. Germline V gene lookup returns CDR1 SGHTS and CDR2 YDEGEE. The CDR3 is made up of 14 amino acids. The V segment lost 4 bases and the J segment 4 bases; nucleotides outside the gene matches: 7. The DNA for the CDR3 is TGTGCCAGCAGCACGGGACAGACCCTCTATGGCTACACCTTC. Its translation: CASSTGQTLYGYTF.

This clone was seen once. The genes are TRBV7-2 and TRBJ2-5; 9 nucleotides align to TRBD2. With V trimmed by 5 bases and J by 3 bases, 10 bases remained unmatched. This CDR3 is 16 amino acids long. CDR1 and CDR2 from the germline V gene are SGHTA and FQGNSA. The CDR3 reads CASSPSSGISEETQYF. CDR3 nucleotides: TGTGCCAGCAGCCCCTCTAGCGGGATTTCGGAAGAGACCCAGTACTTC.

This sequence joins TRBV25-1 and TRBJ2-7; TRBD1 is a possible D gene (7 bases). Germline V gene lookup returns CDR1 MGHDK and CDR2 SYGVNS. Between the trimmed V and J ends, which lost 2 bases and 3 bases, there was a span of 14 bases. The CDR3 is made up of 15 amino acids. DNA of the CDR3: TGTGCCAGCAGTGAAGGCGGGACAGCCAACTACGAGCAGTACTTC. Protein sequence: CASSEGGTANYEQYF.

The chain links TRBV27 to TRBJ2-1; D is unresolved. This CDR3 comprises 11 residues. CDR1 is MNHEY, CDR2 SMNVEV, per germline (reference sequence). Trimming removed 6 bases from V and 3 bases from J, with 3 bases in between. This CDR3 reads CASRDYNEQFF. For the CDR3, the DNA is TGTGCCAGCAGGGACTACAATGAGCAGTTCTTC.

This chain connects TRBV5-6 to TRBJ1-3; D is uncertain. CDR3 length equals 15 residues. Deletions cut 3 bases from V and 0 bases from J, with 10 bases between. Germline CDR1 and CDR2: SGHDT and YYEEEE. The CDR3 region has the DNA TGTGCCAGCAGCTCCCCAGTTTACTCTGGAAACACCATATATTTT. It codes for CASSSPVYSGNTIYF. The whole variable domain, filled in from reference TRBV5-6 and TRBJ1-3, reads DAGVTQSPTHLIKTRGQQVTLRCSPKSGHDTVSWYQQALGQGPQFIFQYYEEEERQRGNFPDRFSGHQFPNYSSELNVNALLLGDSALYLCASSSPVYSGNTIYFGEGSWLTVV.